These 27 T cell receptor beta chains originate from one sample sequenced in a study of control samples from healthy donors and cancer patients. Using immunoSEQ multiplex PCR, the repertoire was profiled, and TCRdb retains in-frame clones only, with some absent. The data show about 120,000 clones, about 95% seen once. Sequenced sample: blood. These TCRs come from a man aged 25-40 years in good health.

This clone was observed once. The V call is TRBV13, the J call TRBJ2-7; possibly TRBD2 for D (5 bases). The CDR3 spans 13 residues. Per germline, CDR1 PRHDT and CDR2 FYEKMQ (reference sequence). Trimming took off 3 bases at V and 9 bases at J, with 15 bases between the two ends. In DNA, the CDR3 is TGTGCCAGCAGCTTTCGGTCAGCACGGGGGCAGTACTTC. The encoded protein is CASSFRSARGQYF.

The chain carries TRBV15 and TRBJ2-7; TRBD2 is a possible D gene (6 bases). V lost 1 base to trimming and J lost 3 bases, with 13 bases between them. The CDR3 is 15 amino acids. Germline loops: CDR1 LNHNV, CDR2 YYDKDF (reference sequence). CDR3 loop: CATSRGGAQFYEQYF. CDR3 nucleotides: TGTGCCACCAGCAGAGGCGGGGCACAGTTCTACGAGCAGTACTTC.

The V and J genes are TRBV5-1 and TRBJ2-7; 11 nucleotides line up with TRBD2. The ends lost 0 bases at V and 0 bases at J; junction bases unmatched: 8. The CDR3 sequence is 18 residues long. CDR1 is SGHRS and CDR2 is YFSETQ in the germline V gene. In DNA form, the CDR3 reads TGCGCCAGCAGCTTGGCACTAGCGGGGGCCCTGAGCTCCTACGAGCAGTACTTC. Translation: CASSLALAGALSSYEQYF.

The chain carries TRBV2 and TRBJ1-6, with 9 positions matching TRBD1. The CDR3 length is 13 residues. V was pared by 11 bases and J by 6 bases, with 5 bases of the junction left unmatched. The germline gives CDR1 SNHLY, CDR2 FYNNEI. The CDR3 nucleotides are TGTGCCCCCGGACAGGGGCTTAATTCACCCCTCCACTTT. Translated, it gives CAPGQGLNSPLHF.

CDR3 in amino acids: CASSLPRKEQYF. In nucleotides, the CDR3 is TGTGCCAGCAGTCTCCCCCGCAAGGAGCAGTACTTC. The genes are TRBV6-5 and TRBJ2-7; D gene unclear. The germline V gene encodes CDR1 MNHEY and CDR2 SVGAGI. The CDR3 sequence is 12 residues long. V was clipped by 5 bases and J by 7 bases, with 12 bases between them.

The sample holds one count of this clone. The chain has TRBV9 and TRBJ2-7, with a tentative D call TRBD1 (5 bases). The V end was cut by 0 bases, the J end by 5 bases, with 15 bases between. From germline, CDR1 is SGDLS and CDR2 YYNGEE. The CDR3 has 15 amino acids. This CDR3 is CASSVDGHTGDEQYF. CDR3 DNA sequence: TGTGCCAGCAGCGTAGATGGGCACACAGGCGACGAGCAGTACTTC. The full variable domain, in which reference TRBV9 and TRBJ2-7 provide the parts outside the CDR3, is DSGVTQTPKHLITATGQRVTLRCSPRSGDLSVYWYQQSLDQGLQFLIQYYNGEERAKGNILERFSAQQFPDLHSELNLSSLELGDSALYFCASSVDGHTGDEQYFGPGTRLTVT.

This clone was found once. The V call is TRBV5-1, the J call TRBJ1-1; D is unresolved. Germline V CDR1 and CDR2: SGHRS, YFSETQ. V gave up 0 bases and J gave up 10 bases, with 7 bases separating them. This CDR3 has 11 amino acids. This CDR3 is CASSLGEGAFF. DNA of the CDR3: TGCGCCAGCAGCTTGGGTGAGGGAGCTTTCTTT. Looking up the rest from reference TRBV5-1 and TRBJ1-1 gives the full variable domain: KAGVTQTPRYLIKTRGQQVTLSCSPISGHRSVSWYQQTPGQGLQFLFEYFSETQRNKGNFPGRFSGRQFSNSRSEMNVSTLELGDSALYLCASSLGEGAFFGQGTRLTVV.

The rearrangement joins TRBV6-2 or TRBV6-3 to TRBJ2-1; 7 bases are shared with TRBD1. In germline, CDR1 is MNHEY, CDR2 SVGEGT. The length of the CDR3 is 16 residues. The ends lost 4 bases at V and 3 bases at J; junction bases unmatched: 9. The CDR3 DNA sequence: TGTGCCAGCAGTTTCGGACAGGTCAATAACTACAATGAGCAGTTCTTC. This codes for CASSFGQVNNYNEQFF.

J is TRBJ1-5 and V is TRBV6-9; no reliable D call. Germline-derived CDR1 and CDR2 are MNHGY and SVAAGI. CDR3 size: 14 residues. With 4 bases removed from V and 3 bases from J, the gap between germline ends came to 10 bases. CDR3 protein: CASSSQGNNQPQHF. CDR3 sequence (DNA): TGTGCCAGCAGTTCCCAAGGGAACAATCAGCCCCAGCATTTT.

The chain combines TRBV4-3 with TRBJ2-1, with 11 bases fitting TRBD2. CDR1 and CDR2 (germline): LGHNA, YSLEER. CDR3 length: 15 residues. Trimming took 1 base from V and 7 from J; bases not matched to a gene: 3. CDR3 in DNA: TGCGCCAGCAGCCAAGTGACTAGCGGGGATAATGAGCAGTTCTTC. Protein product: CASSQVTSGDNEQFF.

The CDR3 loop reads CASSQDPTGRQPQHF. DNA of the CDR3: TGCGCCAGCAGCCAAGATCCGACAGGGCGTCAGCCCCAGCATTTT. The gene calls are TRBV4-3 and TRBJ1-5, with 7 bases aligning to TRBD1. The CDR3 covers 15 residues. Trimming removed 0 bases from V and 6 bases from J; junction bases left unmatched: 5. Germline assignment: CDR1 LGHNA and CDR2 YSLEER.

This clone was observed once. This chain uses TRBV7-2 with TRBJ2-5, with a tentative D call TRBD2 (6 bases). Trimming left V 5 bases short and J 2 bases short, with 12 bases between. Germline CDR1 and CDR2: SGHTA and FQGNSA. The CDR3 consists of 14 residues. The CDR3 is CASSLHAGQETQYF. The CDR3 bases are TGTGCCAGCAGCCTCCACGCGGGGCAAGAGACCCAGTACTTC.

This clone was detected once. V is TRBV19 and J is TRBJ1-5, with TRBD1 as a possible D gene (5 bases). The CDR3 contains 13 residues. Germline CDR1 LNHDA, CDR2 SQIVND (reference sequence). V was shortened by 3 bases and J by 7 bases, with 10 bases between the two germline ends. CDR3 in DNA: TGTGCCAGTAGTATTACAGGACACCAGCCCCAGCATTTT. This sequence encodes CASSITGHQPQHF.

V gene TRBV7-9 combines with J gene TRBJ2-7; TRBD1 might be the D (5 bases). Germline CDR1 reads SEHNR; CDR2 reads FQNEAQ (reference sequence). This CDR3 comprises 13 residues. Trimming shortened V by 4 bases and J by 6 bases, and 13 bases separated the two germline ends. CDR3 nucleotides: TGTGCCAGCAGCTCTCTCAGGGCCCCCGAGCAGTACTTC. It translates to CASSSLRAPEQYF. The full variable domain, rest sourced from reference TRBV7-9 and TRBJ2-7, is DTGVSQNPRHKITKRGQNVTFRCDPISEHNRLYWYRQTLGQGPEFLTYFQNEAQLEKSRLLSDRFSAERPKGSFSTLEIQRTEQGDSAMYLCASSSLRAPEQYFGPGTRLTVT.

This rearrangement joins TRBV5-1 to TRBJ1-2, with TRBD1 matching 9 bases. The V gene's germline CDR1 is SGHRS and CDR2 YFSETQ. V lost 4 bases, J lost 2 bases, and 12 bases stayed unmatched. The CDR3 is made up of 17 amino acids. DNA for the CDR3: TGCGCCAGCAGCCCCGGGACAGGGATGGGGTGGAACTATGGCTACACCTTC. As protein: CASSPGTGMGWNYGYTF.

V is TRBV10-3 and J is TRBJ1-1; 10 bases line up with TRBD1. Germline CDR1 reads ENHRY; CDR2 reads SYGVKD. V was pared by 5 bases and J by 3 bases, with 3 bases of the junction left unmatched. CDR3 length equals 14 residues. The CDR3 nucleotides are TGTGCCATCAGTTCCGGGACAGGGGACACTGAAGCTTTCTTT. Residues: CAISSGTGDTEAFF.

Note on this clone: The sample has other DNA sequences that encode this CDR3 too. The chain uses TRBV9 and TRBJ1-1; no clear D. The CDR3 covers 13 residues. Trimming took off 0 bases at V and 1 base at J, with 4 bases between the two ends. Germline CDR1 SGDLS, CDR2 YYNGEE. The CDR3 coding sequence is TGTGCCAGCAGCGTAGACAGGAACACTGAAGCTTTCTTT. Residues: CASSVDRNTEAFF.

The CDR3 region is CASSQDVGLWGNQPQHF. The CDR3 DNA is TGTGCCAGCAGCCAAGATGTGGGGCTATGGGGCAATCAGCCCCAGCATTTT. V usage is TRBV4-2 and J usage is TRBJ1-5; possible D gene TRBD1, 5 bases. The V gene lost 0 bases and the J gene lost 2 bases, with 14 bases spanning the gap. The CDR3 is made up of 17 amino acids. Germline-derived CDR1 and CDR2 are LGHNA and YNFKEQ.

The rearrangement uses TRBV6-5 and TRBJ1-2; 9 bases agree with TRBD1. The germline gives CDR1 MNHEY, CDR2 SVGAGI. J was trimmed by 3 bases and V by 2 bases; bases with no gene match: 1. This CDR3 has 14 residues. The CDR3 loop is CASSYGDRDYGYTF. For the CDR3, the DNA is TGTGCCAGCAGTTACGGGGACAGGGACTATGGCTACACCTTC.

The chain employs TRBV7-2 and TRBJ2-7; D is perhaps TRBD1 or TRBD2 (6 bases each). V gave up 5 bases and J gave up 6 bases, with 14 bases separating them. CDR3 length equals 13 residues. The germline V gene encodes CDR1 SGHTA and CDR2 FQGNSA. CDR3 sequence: CASSRIQGGEQYF. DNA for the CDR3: TGTGCCAGCAGCCGTATACAGGGAGGCGAGCAGTACTTC.

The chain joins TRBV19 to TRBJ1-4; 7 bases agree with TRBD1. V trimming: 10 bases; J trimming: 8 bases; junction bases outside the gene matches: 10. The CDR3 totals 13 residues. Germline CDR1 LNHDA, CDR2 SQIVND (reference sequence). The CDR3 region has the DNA TGTGCCACAACGGGACAGATGAGGGAAAAACTGTTTTTT. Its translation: CATTGQMREKLFF.

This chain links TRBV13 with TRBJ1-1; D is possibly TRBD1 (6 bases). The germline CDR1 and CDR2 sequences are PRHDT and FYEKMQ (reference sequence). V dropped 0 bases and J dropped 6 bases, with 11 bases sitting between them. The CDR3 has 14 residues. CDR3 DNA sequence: TGTGCCAGCAGCTTAGGACAGGGTGTGTCTGAAGCTTTCTTT. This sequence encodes CASSLGQGVSEAFF.

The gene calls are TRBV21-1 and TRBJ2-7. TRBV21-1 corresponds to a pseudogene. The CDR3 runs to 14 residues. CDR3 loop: CASTGGRVSYEQYF. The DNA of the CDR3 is TGTGCCAGCACCGGGGGCAGGGTCTCCTACGAGCAGTACTTC.

CDR3 in DNA: TGTGCCAGCAGCGTAAGCGGGTCTGGACGCGGTGAGACCCAGTACTTC. It encodes CASSVSGSGRGETQYF. The chain has TRBV9 and TRBJ2-5, with D perhaps TRBD2 (6 bases). The V end lost 1 base, the J end lost 5 bases, and 18 bases lay between the germline ends. CDR1 SGDLS and CDR2 YYNGEE come from the germline V gene. This CDR3 comprises 16 residues.

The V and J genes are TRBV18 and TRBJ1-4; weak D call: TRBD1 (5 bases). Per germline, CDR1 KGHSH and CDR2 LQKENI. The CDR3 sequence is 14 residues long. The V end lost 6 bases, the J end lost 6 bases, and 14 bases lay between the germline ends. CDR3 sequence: CASSTRDVDEKLFF. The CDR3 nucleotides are TGTGCCAGCTCGACCCGGGACGTCGATGAAAAACTGTTTTTT. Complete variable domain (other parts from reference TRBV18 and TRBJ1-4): NAGVMQNPRHLVRRRGQEARLRCSPMKGHSHVYWYRQLPEEGLKFMVYLQKENIIDESGMPKERFSAEFPKEGPSILRIQQVVRGDSAAYFCASSTRDVDEKLFFGSGTQLSVL.

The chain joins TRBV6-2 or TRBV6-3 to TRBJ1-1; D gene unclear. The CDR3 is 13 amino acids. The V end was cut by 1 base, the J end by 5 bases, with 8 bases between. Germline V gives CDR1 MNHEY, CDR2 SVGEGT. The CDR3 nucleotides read TGTGCCAGCAGTTACTGGCACAGAACTGAAGCTTTCTTT. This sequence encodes CASSYWHRTEAFF.

Here the CDR3 DNA reads TGTGCCAGCAGCTCCAGGGGGCCCTTTTACGAGCAGTACTTC. Translation gives CASSSRGPFYEQYF. V and J are TRBV7-2 and TRBJ2-7; 8 bases agree with TRBD1. The CDR3 is made up of 14 amino acids. The germline V gene has CDR1 SGHTA and CDR2 FQGNSA. V trimming: 4 bases; J trimming: 4 bases; junction bases outside the gene matches: 6.